The rows below give T cell receptor beta chains drawn from one sample of a study of glioma-infiltrating T cells after dendritic cell vaccination. Repertoires were generated with immunoSEQ multiplex PCR, while TCRdb's copy carries only in-frame clones and drops some. The data show around 90,000 clones, with roughly 77% seen just once and 2% to 2.5% held by the top ten. Material: blood, obtained after dendritic cell vaccination. These receptors came from a human donor with glioblastoma. Both conserved end residues are trimmed from each CDR3.

v_gene	j_gene	CDR3aa
TRBV7-3	TRBJ2-1	ASSFDRASYNEQF
TRBV7-6	TRBJ2-1	ASRRLMGSSYNEQF
TRBV19	TRBJ2-3	ASTTGGNTDTQY
TRBV6-5	TRBJ2-7	ASSYSVGGAAYEQY
TRBV6-1	TRBJ1-5	ASSGVRPTGNQPQH
TRBV5-4	TRBJ2-5	ASSLGQGRETQY
TRBV2	TRBJ1-4	ASSEGENEKLF
TRBV9	TRBJ2-5	ASSVGGGSTQETQY
TRBV9	TRBJ2-3	ASSGGTGGVTDTQY
TRBV5-1	TRBJ2-5	ASRLSTGTGRETQY
TRBV18	TRBJ2-1	ASSPDRGSYNEQF
TRBV7-9	TRBJ1-6	ASSSTGSPLH
TRBV9	TRBJ2-1	ASSVTPLAGGFNEQF
TRBV28	TRBJ2-5	ASLHRQGKETQY
TRBV6-5	TRBJ1-2	ASSPILSGGSGYT
TRBV5-6	TRBJ1-3	ASSLQGYGNTIY
TRBV2	TRBJ2-5	ASGQGPYQETQY
TRBV5-1	TRBJ1-3	ASSPQGTSGNTIY
TRBV19	TRBJ1-2	ASALDRDYGYT
TRBV19	TRBJ1-1	ASSETYMNTEAF
TRBV10-3	TRBJ2-3	AIGQAGAEDTQY
TRBV5-1	TRBJ2-1	ASSEGGPRNEQF
TRBV5-6	TRBJ1-6	ASSPRTFNSPLH
TRBV27	TRBJ2-3	ASKSPTGGGGDTQY
TRBV7-2	TRBJ2-3	ASSSPDRGTDTQY
TRBV28	TRBJ1-3	ASTQGGSHSGNTIY
TRBV6-5	TRBJ1-1	ASSYSSGGGTEAF
TRBV2	TRBJ1-2	ASSATGYGYT
TRBV5-1	TRBJ2-2	ASRTGANTGELF
TRBV5-1	TRBJ2-5	ASSRAPSSETQY
TRBV15	TRBJ2-1	ATSRKRGREVYNEQF
TRBV27	TRBJ2-7	ASSLTVPIHYEQY
TRBV5-8	TRBJ1-1	ASSLWGRLNTEAF
TRBV9	TRBJ1-5	ASSVEGQGHQPQH
TRBV7-9	TRBJ1-4	ASSAATGVKLF
TRBV2	TRBJ2-1	ASSEWPSGRYNEQF
TRBV5-1	TRBJ2-2	ASSLYSSGGPTGELF
TRBV7-9	TRBJ2-3	ASSLAVSSTDTQY
TRBV19	TRBJ1-2	ASSRVSADYGYT
TRBV2	TRBJ1-6	ASSGLGWETAYNSPLH
TRBV5-1	TRBJ2-3	ASSLFLRDTTDTQY